Each of the 2 T cell receptor beta chains below was sequenced from the same sample in a study of T cells in Graves' hyperthyroidism and ophthalmopathy. Template material for amplifying TCR beta CDR3 regions consisted of RNA transcripts. The HTBI primer set was used in a first-round RT-PCR of the TCR CDR3. A single record per CDR3 protein comes from TCRdb applying MiXCR to the multiplex PCR reads. The top ten clones hold around an eighth of a sample with hundreds of thousands of distinct CDR3 sequences, approximately 15% of them seen once. What was sequenced was blood. These receptor sequences come from a woman aged 45-60 years with Graves' ophthalmopathy.

The rearrangement joins TRBV6-1 to TRBJ1-6; TRBD1 matches at 8 bases. Unmatched junction bases numbered 5, after V lost 5 bases and J lost 5 bases. The CDR3 spans 15 residues. Germline CDR1 MNHNS, CDR2 SASEGT. This CDR3 reads CASSRRQGNNSPLHF. The CDR3 DNA reads TGTGCCAGCAGTCGCCGACAGGGGAATAATTCACCCCTCCACTTT.

This clonotype has a count of ten or more. V gene TRBV28 combines with J gene TRBJ2-5; the D is unclear. The length of the CDR3 is 12 residues. Germline loops: CDR1 MDHEN, CDR2 SYDVKM. Between the trimmed V and J ends, which lost 5 bases and 3 bases, there was a span of 7 bases. CDR3 sequence (DNA): TGTGCCAGCAGTAGTAGGGAAGAGACCCAGTACTTC. Protein: CASSSREETQYF.